This TCR beta chain was observed in a study of control samples from healthy donors and cancer patients. Sequencing was performed with immunoSEQ multiplex PCR; in TCRdb, only in-frame clones are kept and a portion is missing. The data contain roughly 81,000 clones, 84% of them singletons. Germline V gives CDR1 MGHRA, CDR2 YSYEKL. V gave up 4 bases and J gave up 5 bases, with 23 bases separating them. This CDR3 region has 17 residues. The sequenced sample was PBMCs. The chain couples TRBV4-1 to TRBJ1-2; maybe TRBD1 (6 bases). This TCR was sampled from a man between 60 and 75 years old with head and neck cancer. Here the CDR3 DNA reads TGCGCCAGCAGCCCCCAATCAGCTCCGGGGGCGAGGTATGGCTACACCTTC. As protein: CASSPQSAPGARYGYTF.